Listed below are T cell receptor beta chains from one sample, sequenced in a study of T cells after yellow fever vaccination. TCRdb fed the 5' RACE reads into MiXCR, producing one record per CDR3 protein. The table records about 4,500 distinct CDR3 sequences, around 7.8% of them present only once. The sample here was PBMCs, either bulk or a sorted T-cell subset (CD4+, CD8+, memory, or dextramer-sorted; not recorded which), taken roughly 45 days after the first yellow fever vaccination. The receptors derive from a man aged 18 to 29 who received the YFV17D yellow fever vaccine. The CDR3 runs from the conserved cysteine through the conserved F or W. The D gene is left open where the match is weak. Rows may omit the clone size; those that give it use once, few, many or a size class.

clone_size	v_call	d_call	j_call	cdr3_nt	cdr3_aa
many	TRBV7-2	TRBD1	TRBJ1-2	TGTGCCAGCAGCTTACGGGACAGTTACAACGGCTACACCTTC	CASSLRDSYNGYTF
many	TRBV9	TRBD2	TRBJ2-1	TGTGCCAGCAGCGTAGATAGCGGGGGGGCCTATGAGCAGTTCTTC	CASSVDSGGAYEQFF
.	TRBV5-7	.	TRBJ2-1	TGTGCCATCGGCCCCGAGCTACGGCACAATGAGCAGTTCTTC	CAIGPELRHNEQFF
many	TRBV7-8	.	TRBJ1-1	TGTGCCAGCAACCCACTGGGGGGCACTGAAGCTTTCTTT	CASNPLGGTEAFF
many	TRBV19	.	TRBJ1-2	TGTGCCAGTAGTATAGGTTCCTATCGAGGCTATGGCTACACCTTC	CASSIGSYRGYGYTF
many	TRBV6-2/TRBV6-3	.	TRBJ1-5	TGTGCCAGCAGGGAACAGGGTCTCGATAGCAATCAGCCCCAGCATTTT	CASREQGLDSNQPQHF
many	TRBV12-3/TRBV12-4	.	TRBJ1-6	TGTGCCAGCAGTTTGGAGGCCGATAATTCACCCCTCCACTTT	CASSLEADNSPLHF
many	TRBV7-9	.	TRBJ2-5	TGTGCCAGCAGCTTAGTGGAGACCCAGTACTTC	CASSLVETQYF
.	TRBV5-2	.	TRBJ2-1	TGTGCCATGGGCCCCGGGCGCCGCTACAATGAGCAGTTCTTC	CAMGPGRRYNEQFF
many	TRBV7-9	.	TRBJ2-1	TGTGCCAGCAGCTTAGGAAGGACAGCAATCTACAATGAGCAGTTCTTC	CASSLGRTAIYNEQFF
many	TRBV27	.	TRBJ1-2	TGTGCCAGCAGTTTATGGGGAAGGTCGAACTATGGCTACACCTTC	CASSLWGRSNYGYTF
many	TRBV6-5	.	TRBJ2-7	TGTGCCAGCAGTACAGGGAGCAAGCAGTACTTC	CASSTGSKQYF
many	TRBV5-1	TRBD2	TRBJ2-7	TGCGCCAGCAGCCCCGGGACTAGCGGAACCTACGAGCAGTACTTC	CASSPGTSGTYEQYF
many	TRBV19	.	TRBJ1-4	TGTGCCAGTAGTGAACTCCTCCTATACAACCGCGTTAATGAAAAACTGTTTTTT	CASSELLLYNRVNEKLFF
many	TRBV4-1	.	TRBJ1-1	TGCGCCAGCAGACACACTCCGGGACACGTGAACACTGAAGCTTTCTTT	CASRHTPGHVNTEAFF
once	TRBV7-9	TRBD1	TRBJ1-2	TGTGCCAGCAGCTCCGGACAGGGTCAATATGGCTACACCTTC	CASSSGQGQYGYTF
.	TRBV9	.	TRBJ2-1	TGCGCCAGCAGCGTAGGAGGGGTTTCCTACAATAAGCAGTTCTTC	CASSVGGVSYNKQFF
large	TRBV5-1	.	TRBJ2-2	TGCGCCAGCAGCCCAGGAATGAACACCGGGGAGCTGTTTTTT	CASSPGMNTGELFF
many	TRBV10-3	TRBD1	TRBJ2-5	TGTGCCATCGGACAGGGGAGCCAAGAGACCCAGTACTTC	CAIGQGSQETQYF
many	TRBV11-2	.	TRBJ1-5	TGTGCCAGCAGCTTAGATGGCGGGAATCAGCCCCAGCATTTT	CASSLDGGNQPQHF
many	TRBV4-1	TRBD1	TRBJ1-1	TGCGCCAGCAGCCAAGGAGGGACAGGCAGCGAAGCTTTCTTT	CASSQGGTGSEAFF
.	TRBV25-1	.	TRBJ1-4	TGTGCCAGCAGTGGGATAACAGGGTCTAATGAAAAACTGTTTTTT	CASSGITGSNEKLFF
many	TRBV7-3	TRBD1	TRBJ2-1	TGTGCCAGCAGCTTAACTATAAGGACAGGGGGCGCTTACAATGAGCAGTTCTTC	CASSLTIRTGGAYNEQFF
many	TRBV5-4	TRBD2	TRBJ2-5	TGTGCCAGCAGCTTGGTAGCGGGGATCCAAGAGACCCAGTACTTC	CASSLVAGIQETQYF
many	TRBV7-6	.	TRBJ1-1	TGTGCCAGCAGCCTAGACCAGAACACTGAAGCTTTCTTT	CASSLDQNTEAFF
many	TRBV20-1	TRBD2	TRBJ2-6	TGCAGTGCAAGCGGGGGAACCTCTGGGGCCAACGTCCTGACTTTC	CSASGGTSGANVLTF
many	TRBV27	.	TRBJ2-7	TGTGCCACCTCCCTGATAACGGGGGAGCAGTACTTC	CATSLITGEQYF
many	TRBV20-1	.	TRBJ2-3	TGCAGTGCTAGAGATTACCGGGGGAGCACAGATACGCAGTATTTT	CSARDYRGSTDTQYF
many	TRBV7-8	TRBD2	TRBJ2-1	TGTGCCAGCAGCTTCGGGACTAGCGTCTTGATCTCCCAGTTCTTC	CASSFGTSVLISQFF
.	TRBV5-5	.	TRBJ2-1	TGTGCCATGAGCCCCGGGGGACGGCACAATGAGCAGTTCTTC	CAMSPGGRHNEQFF
many	TRBV7-9	.	TRBJ2-1	TGTGCCAGCAGCTCCGGTGGGAATGAGCAGTTCTTC	CASSSGGNEQFF
many	TRBV5-1	.	TRBJ1-2	TGCGCCAGCAGCTTAACCGGTCAGGTTACTGGCTACACCTTC	CASSLTGQVTGYTF
many	TRBV20-1	TRBD2	TRBJ2-3	TGCAGACGGGGGGGCGCAGATACGCAGTATTTT	CRRGGADTQYF
many	TRBV4-2	.	TRBJ2-1	TGTGCCAGCAGCCCATACCTGCTAGCGAGCAGCTCCTACAATGAGCAGTTCTTC	CASSPYLLASSSYNEQFF
many	TRBV19	.	TRBJ1-1	TGTGCCACCCTTAACCCCCTATACGGGGAGAACACTGAAGCTTTCTTT	CATLNPLYGENTEAFF
many	TRBV4-3	.	TRBJ1-2	TGCGCCAGCAGCCAAGATATCGGTACCTTTAACTATGGCTACACCTTC	CASSQDIGTFNYGYTF
many	TRBV27	.	TRBJ2-3	TGTGCCAGCAGTTTCGTAGGAGGGGATTTCGCAGATACGCAGTATTTT	CASSFVGGDFADTQYF
many	TRBV9	.	TRBJ2-1	TGTGCCAGCAGCATAGACGGCCTTCCCTACAATGAGCAGTTCTTC	CASSIDGLPYNEQFF
many	TRBV27	.	TRBJ2-2	TGTGCCAGCAGTTTCCGGGTTGACGGGGAGCTGTTTTTT	CASSFRVDGELFF
.	TRBV15	TRBD1	TRBJ2-1	TGTGCCACCAGCAGAGATCAGGGGGCGTTCAATGAGCAGTTCTTC	CATSRDQGAFNEQFF
.	TRBV3-1	.	TRBJ2-2	TGTGCCTCCTCCAAAGTATTGGTCGGGCCAAACACCGGGGAGCTGTTTTTT	CASSKVLVGPNTGELFF
many	TRBV20-1	.	TRBJ2-1	TGCAGTGCTTATTTTCACCTTCGAGGAAACAATGAGCAGTTCTTC	CSAYFHLRGNNEQFF
many	TRBV6-1	TRBD1	TRBJ1-2	TGTGCCAGCAGGGGGGACAGGGTACTAAGCGGCTACACCTTC	CASRGDRVLSGYTF
many	TRBV12-3/TRBV12-4	.	TRBJ2-1	TGTGCCAGCAGTTTAGTTACGGCACCCCTGGGCGATGAGCAGTTCTTC	CASSLVTAPLGDEQFF
many	TRBV29-1	.	TRBJ1-2	TGCAGCGTTGAAGGGGTCGACTTACTGAGGGGCTACACCTTC	CSVEGVDLLRGYTF
once	TRBV12-3/TRBV12-4	.	TRBJ2-7	TGTGCCAGCAGTAAAAGGATACCCTACGAGCAGTACTTC	CASSKRIPYEQYF
many	TRBV4-3	TRBD2	TRBJ2-3	TGCGCCAGCAGCCAAGGGGCTAGCGGGGCTTTGAGTACGCAGTATTTT	CASSQGASGALSTQYF
many	TRBV5-1	.	TRBJ2-2	TGCGCCAGCAGCTTTACGGGGGCCCACACCGGGGAGCTGTTTTTT	CASSFTGAHTGELFF
.	TRBV12-3/TRBV12-4	.	TRBJ2-1	TGTGCCAGCAGTTTACTACGGTACAGCTCCTACAATGAGCAGTTCTTC	CASSLLRYSSYNEQFF
many	TRBV4-2	TRBD1	TRBJ2-1	TGTGCCAGCAGCCAAGATGTAGGGACAGGGGGGCATGAGCAGTTCTTC	CASSQDVGTGGHEQFF
many	TRBV6-5	.	TRBJ1-1	TGTGCCAGCAGTCTTTCCACGGTCGGATGGAACACTGAAGCTTTCTTT	CASSLSTVGWNTEAFF
many	TRBV5-1	.	TRBJ2-5	TGCGCCAGCAGCTTGTACGGCGGGGAAGGGACCCAGTACTTC	CASSLYGGEGTQYF